This entry describes one T cell receptor beta chain. Unmatched junction bases numbered 5, after V lost 5 bases and J lost 7 bases. Germline loops: CDR1 MRHNA, CDR2 SNTAGT. This CDR3 has 14 residues. This sample is drawn from a study of blood T cell repertoires in COVID-19. Source study methods: By means of reference gene primer amplification, nucleated cell counts were estimated. Method: immunoSEQ multiplex PCR; TCRdb's copy keeps in-frame clones and lacks some. Clone size and the V and J calls come from that table; the DNA yielded D and trimming. Of some 250,000 clones in the sample, roughly 89% were seen once.

The source is a young woman with acute COVID-19. J is TRBJ1-5 and V is TRBV6-4, with 10 nucleotides matching TRBD1. Sequencing was carried out using PBMCs or T cells enriched from blood (not recorded which). CDR3 in DNA: TGTGCCAGCAGTCCGGGACAGGGGAACCAGCCCCAGCATTTT. Its translation: CASSPGQGNQPQHF.